These T cell receptor delta chains were read from a single sample in a study of Vγ9Vδ2 T cells in congenital toxoplasmosis. TCRdb used CATT to re-call clones from the reads. The data hold hundreds of delta-chain clones, with roughly 7.4% observed a single time. Sequenced input: gamma-delta T cells from blood. These receptors were obtained from a child under 10 years old born to a mother with Toxoplasma gondii infection during pregnancy, either congenitally infected or uninfected (not recorded which). Each CDR3 is given with its conserved first and last residue. Each record gives: V gene, J gene, clone size, D gene, CDR3 protein, CDR3 DNA. D genes are given only for firm matches. The size of a clone is reported for some rows only, either as once, few or many, or as a class for expanded clones.

V gene: TRDV3
J gene: TRDJ1
clone size: large
D gene: -
CDR3 protein: CAFKGSYEYTDKLIF
CDR3 DNA: TGTGCCTTTAAGGGGTCCTACGAGTACACCGATAAACTCATCTTT

V gene: TRDV2
J gene: TRDJ1
clone size: large
D gene: -
CDR3 protein: CACDWGPGAYTDKLIF
CDR3 DNA: TGTGCCTGTGACTGGGGTCCCGGGGCATACACCGATAAACTCATCTTT

V gene: TRAV38-2/DV8
J gene: TRDJ1
clone size: large
D gene: TRDD2
CDR3 protein: CAYRPCLPTDIDTDKLIF
CDR3 DNA: TGTGCTTATAGGCCCTGCCTTCCTACGGATATAGACACCGATAAACTCATCTTT

V gene: TRDV3
J gene: TRDJ1
clone size: large
D gene: TRDD3
CDR3 protein: CAPLSIARTGGWSTDKLIF
CDR3 DNA: TGTGCCCCCCTATCAATTGCCCGTACTGGGGGATGGAGCACCGATAAACTCATCTTT

V gene: TRDV1
J gene: TRDJ1
clone size: few
D gene: TRDD3
CDR3 protein: CALGDCRSRGIRGTDKLIF
CDR3 DNA: TGTGCTCTTGGGGACTGCCGTTCCCGGGGGATACGCGGGACCGATAAACTCATCTTT

V gene: TRDV1
J gene: TRDJ1
clone size: hyperexpanded
D gene: -
CDR3 protein: CALAYFSGDQDTDKLIF
CDR3 DNA: TGTGCTCTTGCCTACTTTTCTGGGGATCAGGACACCGATAAACTCATCTTT

V gene: TRDV2
J gene: TRDJ1
clone size: large
D gene: TRDD3
CDR3 protein: CACDTLRTGGYAATDKLIF
CDR3 DNA: TGTGCCTGTGACACGCTTCGTACTGGGGGATACGCGGCCACCGATAAACTCATCTTT

V gene: TRDV2
J gene: TRDJ1
clone size: large
D gene: -
CDR3 protein: CAWGMAEGDKLIF
CDR3 DNA: TGTGCCTGGGGGATGGCGGAAGGTGATAAACTCATCTTT

V gene: TRDV2
J gene: TRDJ3
clone size: large
D gene: TRDD3
CDR3 protein: CACDSLLGDVSSWDTRQMFF
CDR3 DNA: TGTGCCTGTGACTCGTTATTGGGGGATGTAAGCTCCTGGGACACCCGACAGATGTTTTTC

V gene: TRDV2
J gene: TRDJ1
clone size: large
D gene: -
CDR3 protein: CACGSLRSQGLYTDKLIF
CDR3 DNA: TGTGCCTGTGGCTCCCTTCGATCGCAGGGGCTGTACACCGATAAACTCATCTTT

V gene: TRAV29/DV5
J gene: TRDJ1
clone size: large
D gene: TRDD3
CDR3 protein: CAAIFLSPLLGDTPGKLIF
CDR3 DNA: TGTGCAGCAATTTTCCTATCTCCTTTACTGGGGGATACGCCTGGTAAACTCATCTTT

V gene: TRDV3
J gene: TRDJ1
clone size: -
D gene: TRDD3
CDR3 protein: CAFSSGTLGGGYAGTDKLIF
CDR3 DNA: TGTGCCTTCTCTTCCGGGACCTTAGGAGGGGGATACGCAGGCACCGATAAACTCATCTTT

V gene: TRDV2
J gene: TRDJ1
clone size: -
D gene: -
CDR3 protein: CARHGESYTDKLIF
CDR3 DNA: TGTGCCCGCCACGGGGAGTCATACACCGATAAACTCATCTTT

V gene: TRDV1
J gene: TRDJ2
clone size: large
D gene: -
CDR3 protein: CALGGTLVGPSYPYWGSRPRFEAAQLFF
CDR3 DNA: TGTGCTCTTGGGGGAACCCTAGTTGGGCCTTCCTACCCTTACTGGGGGAGTCGCCCCCGCTTTGAGGCAGCACAACTCTTCTTT

V gene: TRDV1
J gene: TRDJ1
clone size: large
D gene: -
CDR3 protein: CALGPQKNPPSGGTDKLIF
CDR3 DNA: TGTGCTCTTGGGCCACAGAAAAATCCCCCCTCCGGTGGAACCGATAAACTCATCTTT

V gene: TRAV38-2/DV8
J gene: TRDJ1
clone size: hyperexpanded
D gene: TRDD3
CDR3 protein: CAYRSALVSYVLGDTFDKLIF
CDR3 DNA: TGTGCTTATAGGAGCGCGCTTGTTTCCTACGTACTGGGGGATACCTTCGATAAACTCATCTTT

V gene: TRDV1
J gene: TRDJ1
clone size: medium-sized
D gene: -
CDR3 protein: CALGEQPGGLSLDTPNKLIF
CDR3 DNA: TGTGCTCTTGGGGAACAACCGGGAGGTCTAAGCTTGGATACTCCCAATAAACTCATCTTT

V gene: TRDV1
J gene: TRDJ1
clone size: large
D gene: TRDD3
CDR3 protein: CALGEHGRVHDRGILCSDKLIF
CDR3 DNA: TGTGCTCTTGGGGAACACGGTCGCGTCCACGACAGGGGGATACTTTGTTCAGACAAACTCATCTTT

V gene: TRAV29/DV5
J gene: TRDJ1
clone size: -
D gene: -
CDR3 protein: CSVLLCLLPGGYADKLIF
CDR3 DNA: -

V gene: TRDV1
J gene: TRDJ1
clone size: medium-sized
D gene: -
CDR3 protein: CALGELMALHMAIPYDKLIF
CDR3 DNA: TGTGCTCTTGGGGAACTAATGGCACTCCATATGGCGATACCCTACGATAAACTCATCTTT

V gene: TRDV2
J gene: TRDJ1
clone size: large
D gene: TRDD3
CDR3 protein: CACDRWGIQSHDKLIF
CDR3 DNA: TGTGCCTGTGACCGCTGGGGGATACAGTCCCATGATAAACTCATCTTT

V gene: TRDV3
J gene: TRDJ2
clone size: large
D gene: TRDD3
CDR3 protein: CAFRGSLPHLTGGKESQALTAQLFF
CDR3 DNA: TGTGCCTTTAGGGGAAGCCTACCCCACCTTACTGGGGGAAAGGAATCCCAAGCTTTGACAGCACAACTCTTCTTT

V gene: TRDV1
J gene: TRDJ1
clone size: medium-sized
D gene: TRDD3
CDR3 protein: CALGEQSKLSQLSSGSGGYVRGKLIF
CDR3 DNA: TGTGCTCTTGGGGAACAATCGAAACTTTCCCAGTTATCCTCGGGGAGTGGGGGATACGTCCGAGGTAAACTCATCTTT

V gene: TRDV1
J gene: TRDJ1
clone size: large
D gene: TRDD3
CDR3 protein: CALGDFLLGEQGYTDKLIF
CDR3 DNA: TGTGCTCTTGGGGATTTTCTACTGGGGGAGCAAGGGTACACCGATAAACTCATCTTT

V gene: TRDV1
J gene: TRDJ1
clone size: large
D gene: TRDD3
CDR3 protein: CALGEPGDTPYTDKLIF
CDR3 DNA: TGTGCTCTTGGGGAACCGGGGGATACGCCTTACACCGATAAACTCATCTTT